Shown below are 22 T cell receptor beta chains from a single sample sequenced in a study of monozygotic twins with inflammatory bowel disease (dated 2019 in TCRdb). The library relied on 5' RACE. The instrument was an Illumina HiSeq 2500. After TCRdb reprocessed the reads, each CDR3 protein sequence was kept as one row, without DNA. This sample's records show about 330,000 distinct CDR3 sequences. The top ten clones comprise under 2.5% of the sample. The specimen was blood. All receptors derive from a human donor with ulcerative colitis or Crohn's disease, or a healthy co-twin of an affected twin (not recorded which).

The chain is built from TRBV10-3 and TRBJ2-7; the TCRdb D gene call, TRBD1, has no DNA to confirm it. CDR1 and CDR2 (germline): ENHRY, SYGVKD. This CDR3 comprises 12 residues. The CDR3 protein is CAVGLQGYEQYF.

The CDR3 reads CASSGTDGTGELFF. V and J are TRBV18 and TRBJ2-2; TCRdb names TRBD1, which stays unverified in the absence of DNA. CDR1 is KGHSH, CDR2 LQKENI, per germline. The CDR3 consists of 14 residues.

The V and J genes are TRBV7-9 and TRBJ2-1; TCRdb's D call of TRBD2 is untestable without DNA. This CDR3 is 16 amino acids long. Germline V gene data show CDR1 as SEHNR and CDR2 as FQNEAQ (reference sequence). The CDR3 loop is CASRAPMGPTRREQFF. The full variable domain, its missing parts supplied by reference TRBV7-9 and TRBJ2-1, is DTGVSQNPRHKITKRGQNVTFRCDPISEHNRLYWYRQTLGQGPEFLTYFQNEAQLEKSRLLSDRFSAERPKGSFSTLEIQRTEQGDSAMYLCASRAPMGPTRREQFFGPGTRLTVL.

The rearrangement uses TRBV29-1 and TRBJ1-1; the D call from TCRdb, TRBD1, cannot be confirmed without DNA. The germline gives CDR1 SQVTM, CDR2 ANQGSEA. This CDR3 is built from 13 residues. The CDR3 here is CSVWTGEGTEAFF.

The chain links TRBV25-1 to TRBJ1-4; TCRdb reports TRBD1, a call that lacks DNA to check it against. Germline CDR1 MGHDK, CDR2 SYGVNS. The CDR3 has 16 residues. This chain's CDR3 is CASSPSPGDTNEKLFF.

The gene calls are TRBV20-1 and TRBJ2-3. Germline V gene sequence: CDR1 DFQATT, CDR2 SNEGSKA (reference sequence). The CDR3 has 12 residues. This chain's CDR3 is CSAGRTLNTQYF.

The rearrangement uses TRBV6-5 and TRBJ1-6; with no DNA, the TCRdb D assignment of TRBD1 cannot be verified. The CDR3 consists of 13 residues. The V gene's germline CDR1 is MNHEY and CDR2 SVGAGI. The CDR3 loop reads CASRPGQNSPLHF.

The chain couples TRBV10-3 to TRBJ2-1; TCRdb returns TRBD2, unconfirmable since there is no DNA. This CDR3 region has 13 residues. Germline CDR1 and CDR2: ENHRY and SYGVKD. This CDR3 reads CAIKAGDHNEQFF.

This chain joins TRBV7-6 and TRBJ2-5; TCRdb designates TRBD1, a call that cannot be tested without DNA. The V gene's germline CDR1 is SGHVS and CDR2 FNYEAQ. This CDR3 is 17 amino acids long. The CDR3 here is CASSRSTYRGLRETQYF.

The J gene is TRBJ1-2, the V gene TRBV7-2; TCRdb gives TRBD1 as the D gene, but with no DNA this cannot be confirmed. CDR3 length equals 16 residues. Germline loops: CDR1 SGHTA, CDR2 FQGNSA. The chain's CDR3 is CASSPAGTGTRNGYTF.

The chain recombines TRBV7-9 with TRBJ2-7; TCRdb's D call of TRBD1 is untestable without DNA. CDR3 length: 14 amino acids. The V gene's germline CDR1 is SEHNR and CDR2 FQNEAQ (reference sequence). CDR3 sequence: CASSRLRGDYEQYF.

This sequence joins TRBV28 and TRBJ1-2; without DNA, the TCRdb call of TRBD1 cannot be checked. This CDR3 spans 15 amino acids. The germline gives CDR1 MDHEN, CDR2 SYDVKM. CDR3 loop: CASNKGGWPTGGYTF.

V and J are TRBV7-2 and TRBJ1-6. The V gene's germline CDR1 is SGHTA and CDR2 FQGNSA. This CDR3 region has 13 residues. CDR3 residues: CASSLGVGSPLHF.

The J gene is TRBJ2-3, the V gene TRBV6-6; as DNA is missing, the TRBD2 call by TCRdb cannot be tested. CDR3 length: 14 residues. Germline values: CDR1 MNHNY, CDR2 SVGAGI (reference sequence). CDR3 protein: CASRLAGEPDTQYF.

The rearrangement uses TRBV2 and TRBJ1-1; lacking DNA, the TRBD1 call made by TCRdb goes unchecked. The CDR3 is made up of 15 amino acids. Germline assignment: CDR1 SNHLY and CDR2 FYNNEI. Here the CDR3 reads CASRAGQGMNTEAFF. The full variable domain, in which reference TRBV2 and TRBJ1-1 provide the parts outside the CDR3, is EPEVTQTPSHQVTQMGQEVILRCVPISNHLYFYWYRQILGQKVEFLVSFYNNEISEKSEIFDDQFSVERPDGSNFTLKIRSTKLEDSAMYFCASRAGQGMNTEAFFGQGTRLTVV.

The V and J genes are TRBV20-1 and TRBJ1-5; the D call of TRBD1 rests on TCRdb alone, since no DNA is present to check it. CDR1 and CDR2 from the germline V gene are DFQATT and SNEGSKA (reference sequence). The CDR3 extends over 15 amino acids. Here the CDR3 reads CSAKAGTGRDQPQHF.

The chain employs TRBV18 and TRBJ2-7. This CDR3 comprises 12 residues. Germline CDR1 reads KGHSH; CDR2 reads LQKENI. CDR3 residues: CASSPGAHEQYF. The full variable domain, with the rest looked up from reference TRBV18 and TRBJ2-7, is NAGVMQNPRHLVRRRGQEARLRCSPMKGHSHVYWYRQLPEEGLKFMVYLQKENIIDESGMPKERFSAEFPKEGPSILRIQQVVRGDSAAYFCASSPGAHEQYFGPGTRLTVT.

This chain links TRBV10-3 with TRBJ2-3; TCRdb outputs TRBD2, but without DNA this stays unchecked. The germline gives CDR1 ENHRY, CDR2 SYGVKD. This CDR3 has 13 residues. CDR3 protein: CAISASGEGTQYF.

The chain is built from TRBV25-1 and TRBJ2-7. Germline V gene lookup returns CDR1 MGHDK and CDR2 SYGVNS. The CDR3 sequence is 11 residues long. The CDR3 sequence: CASSETYEQYF.

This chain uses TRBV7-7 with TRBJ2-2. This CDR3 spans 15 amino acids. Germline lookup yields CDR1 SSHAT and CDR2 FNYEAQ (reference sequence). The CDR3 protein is CASSLDPTNTGELFF.

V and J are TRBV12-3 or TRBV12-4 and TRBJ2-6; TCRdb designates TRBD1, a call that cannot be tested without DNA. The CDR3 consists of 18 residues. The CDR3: CASSTRGQSSSGANVLTF.

The CDR3 sequence is CATYRGSRNEQFF. The chain joins TRBV28 to TRBJ2-1; TCRdb selects TRBD1, and the lack of DNA leaves this call unchecked. Germline values: CDR1 MDHEN, CDR2 SYDVKM. This CDR3 contains 13 residues.